This T cell receptor beta chain was profiled in a study of cytomegalovirus exposure and HLA in healthy donors. This PCR relied on a set of 60 Vbeta primers and 13 Jbeta primers. Using immunoSEQ multiplex PCR, the repertoire was profiled, and TCRdb retains in-frame clones only, with some absent. The sample comprises 65,000 or so clones, roughly 80% of which are singletons, and approximately 3.6% rests with the top ten. The germline gives CDR1 SGHNT, CDR2 YYREEE (reference sequence). V was cut by 2 bases and J by 1 base, with 12 bases left in between. This CDR3 has 15 residues. V gene TRBV5-4 combines with J gene TRBJ1-1, with D maybe TRBD1 (5 bases). The sequenced sample was PBMCs. This receptor was taken from a woman aged 35 to 49 in good health and CMV-seropositive. The CDR3 loop reads CASSLGASQNTEAFF. The CDR3 bases are TGTGCCAGCAGCTTAGGGGCCAGCCAGAACACTGAAGCTTTCTTT.